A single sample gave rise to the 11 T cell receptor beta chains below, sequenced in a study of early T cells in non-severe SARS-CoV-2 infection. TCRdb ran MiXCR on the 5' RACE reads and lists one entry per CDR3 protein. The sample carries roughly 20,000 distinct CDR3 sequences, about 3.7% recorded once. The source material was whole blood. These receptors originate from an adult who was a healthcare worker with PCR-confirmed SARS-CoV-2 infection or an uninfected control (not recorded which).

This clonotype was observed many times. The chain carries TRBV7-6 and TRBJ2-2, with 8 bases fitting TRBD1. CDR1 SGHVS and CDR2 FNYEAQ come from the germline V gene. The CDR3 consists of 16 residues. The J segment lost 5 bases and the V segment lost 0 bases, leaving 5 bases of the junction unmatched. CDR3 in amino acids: CASSLASGDRTGELFF. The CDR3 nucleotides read TGTGCCAGCAGCTTAGCTAGTGGGGACAGGACCGGGGAGCTGTTTTTT.

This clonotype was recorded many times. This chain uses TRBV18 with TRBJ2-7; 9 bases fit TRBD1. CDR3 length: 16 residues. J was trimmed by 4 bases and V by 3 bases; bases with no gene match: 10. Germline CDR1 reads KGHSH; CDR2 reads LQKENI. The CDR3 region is CASSPRMGTGMYEQYF. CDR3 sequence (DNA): TGTGCCAGCTCACCTAGGATGGGGACAGGGATGTACGAGCAGTACTTC.

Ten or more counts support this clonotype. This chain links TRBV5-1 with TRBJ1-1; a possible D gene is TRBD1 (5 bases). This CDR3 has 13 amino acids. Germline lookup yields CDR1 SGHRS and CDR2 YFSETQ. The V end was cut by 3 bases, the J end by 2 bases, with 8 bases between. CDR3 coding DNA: TGCGCCAGCAGCTGGGGGTTAAACACTGAAGCTTTCTTT. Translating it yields CASSWGLNTEAFF.

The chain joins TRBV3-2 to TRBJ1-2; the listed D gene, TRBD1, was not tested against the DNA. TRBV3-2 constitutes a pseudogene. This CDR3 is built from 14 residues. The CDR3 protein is CASSQRGGSGGYTF. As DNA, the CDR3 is TGTGCCAGCAGCCAAAGAGGGGGCTCGGGTGGCTACACCTTC.

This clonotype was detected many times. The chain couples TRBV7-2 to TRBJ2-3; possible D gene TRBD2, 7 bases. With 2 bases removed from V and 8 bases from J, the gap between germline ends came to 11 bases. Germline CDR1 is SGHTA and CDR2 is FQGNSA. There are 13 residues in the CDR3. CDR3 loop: CASSLLGGGTQYF. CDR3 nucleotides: TGTGCCAGCAGCTTATTAGGGGGGGGTACGCAGTATTTT. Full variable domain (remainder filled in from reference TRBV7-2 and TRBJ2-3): GAGVSQSPSNKVTEKGKDVELRCDPISGHTALYWYRQSLGQGLEFLIYFQGNSAPDKSGLPSDRFSAERTGGSVSTLTIQRTQQEDSAVYLCASSLLGGGTQYFGPGTRLTVL.

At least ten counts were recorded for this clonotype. The CDR3 DNA reads as TGTGCCATCAGTGAGTCCGATTTGAATGAAAAACTGTTTTTT. It yields the protein CAISESDLNEKLFF. The chain joins TRBV10-3 to TRBJ1-4; D unclear. This CDR3 contains 14 residues. The V gene lost 0 bases and the J gene lost 5 bases, with 7 bases spanning the gap. The germline gives CDR1 ENHRY, CDR2 SYGVKD.

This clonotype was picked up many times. The DNA of the CDR3 is TGTGCCAGCAGCTTAGCGGCAGGGCCTCGGGATACGCAGTATTTT. Encoded protein: CASSLAAGPRDTQYF. The V gene is TRBV7-6, the J gene TRBJ2-3; possible D gene TRBD1, 5 bases. CDR3 length: 15 residues. Germline CDR1 SGHVS, CDR2 FNYEAQ. The V end was cut by 0 bases, the J end by 6 bases, with 13 bases between.

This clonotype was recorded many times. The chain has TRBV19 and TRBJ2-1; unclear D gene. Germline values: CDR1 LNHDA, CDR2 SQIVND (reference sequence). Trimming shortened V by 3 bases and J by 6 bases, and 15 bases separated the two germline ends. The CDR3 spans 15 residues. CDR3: CASSIAPPSANEQFF. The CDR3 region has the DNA TGTGCCAGTAGTATTGCCCCTCCCTCAGCCAATGAGCAGTTCTTC.

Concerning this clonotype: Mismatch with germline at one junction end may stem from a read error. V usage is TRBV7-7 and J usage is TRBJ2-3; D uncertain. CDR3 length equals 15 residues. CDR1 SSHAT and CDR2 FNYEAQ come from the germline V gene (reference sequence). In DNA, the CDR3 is TGTGCTAGCAGCTTAGAAGGTGGGAGCACAGATACGCAGTATTTT. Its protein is CASSLEGGSTDTQYF.

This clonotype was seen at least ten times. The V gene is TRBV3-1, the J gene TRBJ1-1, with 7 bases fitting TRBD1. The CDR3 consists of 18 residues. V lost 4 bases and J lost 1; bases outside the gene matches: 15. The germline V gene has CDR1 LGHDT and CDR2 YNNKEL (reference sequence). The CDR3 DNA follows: TGTGCCAGCAGCCCGGGGAACCTTCCGGGACAGTGGAACACTGAAGCTTTCTTT. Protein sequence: CASSPGNLPGQWNTEAFF.

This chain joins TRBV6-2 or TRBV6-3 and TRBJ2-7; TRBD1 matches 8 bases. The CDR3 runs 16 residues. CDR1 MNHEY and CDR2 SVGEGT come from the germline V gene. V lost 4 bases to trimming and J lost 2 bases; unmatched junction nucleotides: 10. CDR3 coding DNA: TGTGCCAGCAGTTGGGGATTCGGGACAGGTGCCTACGAGCAGTACTTC. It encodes CASSWGFGTGAYEQYF.